The text below deals with one T cell receptor (beta chain). Repertoires were generated with immunoSEQ multiplex PCR, while TCRdb's copy carries only in-frame clones and drops some. The sample lists more than 75,000 clones, 90% occurring once. The data originate from a study of T cell responses to AZD1222 COVID-19 vaccine. The overall study: Second-dose intervals near 4 or 12 weeks were combined.

Germline CDR1 reads GTSNPN; CDR2 reads SVGIG (reference sequence). V lost 2 bases to trimming and J lost 6 bases, with 8 bases between them. This CDR3 has 12 residues. The source is an adult in good health. The sequencing used peripheral blood, collected on day 0 of AZD1222 vaccination. The chain couples TRBV30 to TRBJ2-1; tentative D call: TRBD2 (5 bases). The CDR3 bases are TGTGCCTGGAGTCAGGCGGGCAATGAGCAGTTCTTC. The encoded protein is CAWSQAGNEQFF. The full variable domain, its missing parts supplied by reference TRBV30 and TRBJ2-1, is SQTIHQWPATLVQPVGSPLSLECTVEGTSNPNLYWYRQAAGRGLQLLFYSVGIGQISSEVPQNLSASRPQDRQFILSSKKLLLSDSGFYLCAWSQAGNEQFFGPGTRLTVL.